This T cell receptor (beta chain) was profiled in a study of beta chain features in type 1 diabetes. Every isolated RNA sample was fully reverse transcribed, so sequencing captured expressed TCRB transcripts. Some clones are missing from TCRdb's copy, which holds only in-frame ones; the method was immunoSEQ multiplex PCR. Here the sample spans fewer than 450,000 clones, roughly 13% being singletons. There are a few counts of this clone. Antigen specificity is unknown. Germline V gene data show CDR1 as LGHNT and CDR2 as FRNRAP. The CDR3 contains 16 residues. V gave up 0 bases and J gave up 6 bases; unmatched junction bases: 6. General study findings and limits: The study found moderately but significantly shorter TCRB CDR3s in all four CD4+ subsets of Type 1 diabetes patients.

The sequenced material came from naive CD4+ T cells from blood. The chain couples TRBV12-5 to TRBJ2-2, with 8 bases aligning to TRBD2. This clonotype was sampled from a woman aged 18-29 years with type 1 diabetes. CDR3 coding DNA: TGTGCTAGTGGTTTGGTATACGGGACTAGGGCCGGGGAGCTGTTTTTT. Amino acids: CASGLVYGTRAGELFF.